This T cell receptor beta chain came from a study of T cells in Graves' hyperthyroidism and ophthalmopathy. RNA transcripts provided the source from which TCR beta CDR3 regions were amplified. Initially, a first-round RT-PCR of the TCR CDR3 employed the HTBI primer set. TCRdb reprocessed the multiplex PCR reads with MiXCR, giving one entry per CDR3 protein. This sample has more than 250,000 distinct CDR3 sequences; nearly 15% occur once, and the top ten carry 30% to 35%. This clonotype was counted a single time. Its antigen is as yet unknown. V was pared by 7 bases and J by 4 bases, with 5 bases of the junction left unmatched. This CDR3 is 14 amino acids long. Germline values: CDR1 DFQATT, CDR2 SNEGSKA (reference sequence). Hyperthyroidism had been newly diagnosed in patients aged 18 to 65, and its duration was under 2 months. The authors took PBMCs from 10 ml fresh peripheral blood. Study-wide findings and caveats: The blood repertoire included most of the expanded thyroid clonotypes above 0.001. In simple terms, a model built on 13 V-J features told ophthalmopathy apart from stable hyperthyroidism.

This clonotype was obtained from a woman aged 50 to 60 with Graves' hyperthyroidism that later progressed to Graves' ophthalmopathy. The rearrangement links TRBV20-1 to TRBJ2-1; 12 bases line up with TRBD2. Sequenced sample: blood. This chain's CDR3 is CSDLAGGVYNEQFF. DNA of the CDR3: TGCAGTGATCTAGCGGGAGGGGTATACAATGAGCAGTTCTTC.